These 3 T cell receptor beta chains came from one sample sequenced in a study of shared clonotypes between healthy human individuals. The method was immunoSEQ multiplex PCR; TCRdb's version includes in-frame clones alone and lacks a portion of them. The sample lists hundreds of thousands of clones, over 65% seen once, with approximately 1.6% in the top ten. Sequencing used memory CD4+ T cells sorted from blood. Subset of the sample: CD45RA-negative fraction. These receptors were collected from a young woman in good health.

V usage is TRBV6-1 and J usage is TRBJ2-5, with D tentatively TRBD1 (6 bases). The CDR3 is made up of 15 amino acids. Trimming cost V 5 bases and J 4 bases, with 17 bases left between them. The germline V gene encodes CDR1 MNHNS and CDR2 SASEGT. The CDR3: CASSNRAAVRETQYF. CDR3 coding DNA: TGTGCCAGCAGTAACAGGGCGGCGGTTAGAGAGACCCAGTACTTC.

V is TRBV29-1 and J is TRBJ2-2; D gene uncertain. The CDR3 is 13 amino acids. Germline values: CDR1 SQVTM, CDR2 ANQGSEA. V was cut by 7 bases and J by 6 bases, with 15 bases left in between. CDR3 loop: CSAGVSFAGELFF. DNA of the CDR3: TGCAGCGCCGGAGTTAGTTTCGCCGGGGAGCTGTTTTTT.

The chain has TRBV6-1 and TRBJ2-1; TRBD2 matches 12 bases. V dropped 4 bases and J dropped 12; count of bases not matched to a gene: 19. This CDR3 comprises 18 residues. The germline gives CDR1 MNHNS, CDR2 SASEGT. The CDR3 DNA sequence: TGTGCCAGCAGTGTAAGAGGGGGACTAGCGGGTGTATTGGGGCCGCAGTTCTTC. As protein: CASSVRGGLAGVLGPQFF.